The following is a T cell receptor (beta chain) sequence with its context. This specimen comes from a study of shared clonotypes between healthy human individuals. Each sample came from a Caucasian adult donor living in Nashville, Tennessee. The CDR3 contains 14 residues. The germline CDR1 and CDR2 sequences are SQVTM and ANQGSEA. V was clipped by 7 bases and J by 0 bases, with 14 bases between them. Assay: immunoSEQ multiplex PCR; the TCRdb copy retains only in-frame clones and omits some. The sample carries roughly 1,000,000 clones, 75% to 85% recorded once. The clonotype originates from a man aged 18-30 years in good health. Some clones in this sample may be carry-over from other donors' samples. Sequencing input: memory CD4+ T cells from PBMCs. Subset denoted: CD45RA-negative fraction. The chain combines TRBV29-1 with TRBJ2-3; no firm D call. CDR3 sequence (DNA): TGCAGCGCCCAGGCTAGAGTTAGCACAGATACGCAGTATTTT. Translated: CSAQARVSTDTQYF.